This T cell receptor beta chain was sequenced during a study of T-cell reconstitution after alpha-beta-depleted transplantation in children. General observations from the study: Counts and diversity of T cells one year after transplant came mostly from newly produced T cells.

The V gene's germline CDR1 is DFQATT and CDR2 SNEGSKA (reference sequence). This CDR3 region has 12 residues. Between the trimmed V and J ends, which lost 5 bases and 7 bases, there was a span of 12 bases. The TCRbeta library incorporated unique molecular identifiers. TCRdb re-called the PCR reads with MiXCR, one entry per CDR3 protein. This sample has about 300,000 distinct CDR3 sequences, with 6% to 10% found just once. This clonotype showed up many times. Antigen specificity is unknown. Source: peripheral blood, taken 360 days after TCRalphabeta/CD19-depleted stem cell transplant. The receptor was isolated from a female patient aged 2 to 10 who had a stem cell transplant for Fanconi anemia, so the T cells may come from the graft donor. The chain links TRBV20-1 to TRBJ2-4; perhaps TRBD2 as D (6 bases). Here the CDR3 DNA reads TGCAGTGCTTTAGCGGAGCCCAACATTCAGTACTTC. This encodes CSALAEPNIQYF.